There are a few counts of the clone carrying this TCR beta chain. Its target is not known. In the PCR, 60 Vbeta and 13 Jbeta primers were used. Sequenced by immunoSEQ multiplex PCR; TCRdb stores in-frame clones only, minus some. The sample holds under 95,000 clones; approximately 7.1% are singletons and the top ten take approximately 2.5%. The data derive from a study of cytomegalovirus exposure and HLA in healthy donors. Study details: Among the 398 genotyped donors, over 70% were placed in the Caucasian-associated ancestry cluster. Study-wide points: TRBV6-2, TRBV6-3 and other indistinguishable V segments were excluded. Further analysis was carried out later, and it showed several of the most significant clusters appearing linked to common viral pathogens.

The V and J ends lost 5 bases and 4 bases, in that order; junction bases with no gene match: 9. This CDR3 region has 15 residues. The germline gives CDR1 LNHDA, CDR2 SQIVND (reference sequence). Specimen: PBMCs. The TCR originated in a man over 45 in good health and CMV-seronegative. This chain joins TRBV19 and TRBJ2-5; 8 nucleotides match TRBD2. CDR3 in DNA: TGTGCCAGTAGTCAGATAACGGGGGGGCGAGAGACCCAGTACTTC. It is translated as CASSQITGGRETQYF.